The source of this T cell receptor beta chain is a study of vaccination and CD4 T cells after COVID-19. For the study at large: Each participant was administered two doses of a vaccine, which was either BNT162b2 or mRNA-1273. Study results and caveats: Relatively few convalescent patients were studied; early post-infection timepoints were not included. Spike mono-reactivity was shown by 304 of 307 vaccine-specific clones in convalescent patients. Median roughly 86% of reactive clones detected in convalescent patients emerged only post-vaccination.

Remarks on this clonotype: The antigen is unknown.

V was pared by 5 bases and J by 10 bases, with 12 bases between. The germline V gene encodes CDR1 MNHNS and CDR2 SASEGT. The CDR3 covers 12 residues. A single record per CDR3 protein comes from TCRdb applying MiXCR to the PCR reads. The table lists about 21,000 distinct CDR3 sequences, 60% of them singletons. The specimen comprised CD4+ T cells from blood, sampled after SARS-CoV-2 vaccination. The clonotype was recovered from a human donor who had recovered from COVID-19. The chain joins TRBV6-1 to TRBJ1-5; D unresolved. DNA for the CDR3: TGTGCCAGCAGTCCAAATCAGTACCCCCAGCATTTT. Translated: CASSPNQYPQHF.